This T cell receptor (beta chain) appears in the sequencing data of a study of T-cell reconstitution after alpha-beta-depleted transplantation in children (dated by TCRdb to about 2016). Some background on the complete study: The study quantitatively tracked T-cell immune reconstitution after TCRalphabeta/CD19-depleted allogeneic hematopoietic cell transplantation in children using TCR repertoire profiling.

As concerns this clonotype: Its antigen is currently not known. It has no much larger one-base neighbor in the sample; base qualities were not kept.

Counted from cysteine to phenylalanine, this CDR3 has 12 amino acids. Of all the DNA, just the CDR3 is kept, 36 bases in frame from base 1. A distance of 9 bases separates the germline ends of V and J, which lose 1 base and 5 bases respectively. The germline V gene (reference sequence) specifies DFQATT as CDR1 and SNEGSKA as CDR2. The library relied on PCR. The sample was run on an Illumina HiSeq 2500. To normalize quantification of the TCRbeta repertoire, the TCR libraries were built with molecular barcoding that relied on unique molecular identifiers. TCRdb reprocessed the public reads (quality trimming at Q25 with fastp, clone calling with MiXCR) and kept in-frame beta chains. Each CDR3 protein appears once, grouped with its most common genes and DNA. The table for this sample lists around 580,000 distinct CDR3 sequences; about a quarter of them were counted only once. The ten largest make up about 35% of the sample.

The paper's findings and limits, for the study overall: Hyperexpanded clone frequencies declined over subsequent months; after one year, T-cell counts and TCRbeta diversity were mostly attributed to newly produced T cells. In some patients, the high TCRbeta diversity seen at day 60 was put down to recipient T cells and intrathymic progenitors that had survived conditioning. Apparently early alphabetaT-cell count recovery about two months after transplant reportedly relied on only several hundred rapidly expanded clones derived from non-depleted graft cells.

The treatment or condition label on this specimen signifies: allogeneic hematopoietic cell transplantation with graft depleted of TCRalphabeta T cells and CD19 B cells. Transplant recipients were children who received TCRalphabeta/CD19-depleted allogeneic hematopoietic cell grafts. The V and J segments used are TRBV20-1 and TRBJ2-7, with the D gene call left open. The origin of this receptor is a boy under two years old with Wiskott-Aldrich syndrome, due to receive a stem cell transplant. The sample in question was PBMCs, obtained before TCRalphabeta/CD19-depleted stem cell transplant. The CDR3: CSARVSAHEQYF. At the DNA level, the sequence is TGCAGTGCTAGAGTTTCGGCCCACGAGCAGTACTTC.